This T cell receptor beta chain was sequenced for a study of T cell responses to AZD1222 COVID-19 vaccine. The V and J ends lost 7 bases and 2 bases, in that order; junction bases with no gene match: 6. There are 14 residues in the CDR3. In germline, CDR1 is SGHTA, CDR2 FQGTGA. Method: immunoSEQ multiplex PCR; TCRdb's copy keeps in-frame clones and lacks some. The sample has 130,000 or so clones, less than 90% seen once. The rearrangement joins TRBV7-3 to TRBJ1-1; TRBD1 agrees at 8 bases. The source material was peripheral blood, sampled on day 0 of AZD1222 vaccination. The sequence derives from an adult in good health. Written as DNA, the CDR3 is TGTGCCAGCAAGGGACAGGCGACTAACACTGAAGCTTTCTTT. It is translated as CASKGQATNTEAFF.